One sample yielded the 8 T cell receptor beta chains listed below, sequenced in a study of cytomegalovirus exposure and HLA in healthy donors. A multiplex PCR was run with 60 Vbeta primers and 13 Jbeta primers. Assay: immunoSEQ multiplex PCR; the TCRdb copy retains only in-frame clones and omits some. The table lists some 200,000 clones, 70% to 85% of them singletons, with roughly 0.1% in the top ten. Sequenced sample: PBMCs. The origin of the receptors is a boy aged 2-15 years in good health and CMV-seronegative.

V and J are TRBV19 and TRBJ2-6; D unresolved. The CDR3 has 18 amino acids. Trimming removed 3 bases from V and 2 bases from J, with 17 bases in between. CDR1 LNHDA and CDR2 SQIVND come from the germline V gene (reference sequence). CDR3 protein: CASSIGRMGSAGANVLTF. The DNA for the CDR3 is TGTGCCAGTAGTATTGGCCGCATGGGCTCCGCTGGGGCCAACGTCCTGACTTTC.

This clone came up a few times. This chain connects TRBV18 to TRBJ1-4; TRBD1 matches at 9 bases. The germline V gene has CDR1 KGHSH and CDR2 LQKENI. V gave up 3 bases and J gave up 4 bases; unmatched junction bases: 3. The CDR3 is 15 residues long. CDR3 amino acids: CASSPTTGGNEKLFF. The CDR3 DNA sequence: TGTGCCAGCTCACCGACGACAGGGGGTAATGAAAAACTGTTTTTT.

The rearrangement uses TRBV5-4 and TRBJ2-3; D unclear. Trimming took off 5 bases at V and 0 bases at J, with 19 bases between the two ends. Germline V gives CDR1 SGHNT, CDR2 YYREEE (reference sequence). The CDR3 is made up of 17 amino acids. DNA of the CDR3: TGTGCCAGCAGTGATGCACGGTACCTTCCTAGCACAGATACGCAGTATTTT. Protein sequence: CASSDARYLPSTDTQYF.

The genes are TRBV18 and TRBJ1-1, with D possibly TRBD1 on 6 matching bases. The germline CDR1 and CDR2 sequences are KGHSH and LQKENI. Trimming took 1 base from V and 4 from J, leaving 22 bases between them. The CDR3 is 18 residues long. The CDR3 here is CASSPRVSYGRGSTEAFF. CDR3 coding DNA: TGTGCCAGCTCACCACGGGTAAGCTACGGCAGGGGAAGCACTGAAGCTTTCTTT.

This clone showed up just a few times. This chain links TRBV4-2 with TRBJ1-2; D gene unclear. Trimming removed 0 bases from V and 5 bases from J, with 13 bases in between. The CDR3 totals 15 residues. Per germline, CDR1 LGHNA and CDR2 YNFKEQ. CDR3 in DNA: TGTGCCAGCAGCCAAGATCGGCAGACTGGGTATGGCTACACCTTC. This translates into CASSQDRQTGYGYTF.

The rearrangement uses TRBV6-5 and TRBJ2-7; 7 bases align to TRBD1. With V trimmed by 6 bases and J by 4 bases, 6 bases remained unmatched. Germline V gene data show CDR1 as MNHEY and CDR2 as SVGAGI. This CDR3 is built from 13 residues. The DNA of the CDR3 is TGTGCCAGCAGACGGGACAGAACTTACGAGCAGTACTTC. It codes for CASRRDRTYEQYF.

This clone was recorded a few times. CDR3 nucleotide sequence: TGTGCCAGCTCACCCGGGACAGGGAGGTGGACTGAAGCTTTCTTT. Protein product: CASSPGTGRWTEAFF. The gene calls are TRBV18 and TRBJ1-1; 9 bases match TRBD1. The CDR3 runs 15 residues. Germline lookup yields CDR1 KGHSH and CDR2 LQKENI. With 3 bases clipped from V and 5 bases from J, the junction kept 7 bases outside the gene matches.

This chain links TRBV5-5 with TRBJ1-1; D is ambiguous. The germline V gene has CDR1 SGHKS and CDR2 YYEKEE (reference sequence). The ends were cut back, 2 bases at V and 0 bases at J, with 8 bases in the middle. This CDR3 is 14 amino acids long. The CDR3 protein is CASSLARLNTEAFF. The CDR3 DNA reads TGTGCCAGCAGCTTAGCCCGGTTGAACACTGAAGCTTTCTTT.